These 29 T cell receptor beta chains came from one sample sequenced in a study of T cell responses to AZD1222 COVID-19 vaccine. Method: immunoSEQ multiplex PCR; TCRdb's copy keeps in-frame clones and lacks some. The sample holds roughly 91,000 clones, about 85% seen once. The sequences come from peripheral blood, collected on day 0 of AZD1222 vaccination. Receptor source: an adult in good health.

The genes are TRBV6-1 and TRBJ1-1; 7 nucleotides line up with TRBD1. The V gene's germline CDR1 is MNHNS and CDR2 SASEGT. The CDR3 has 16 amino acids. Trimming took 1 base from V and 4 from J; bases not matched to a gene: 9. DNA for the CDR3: TGTGCCAGCAGTGAAGTACCAAATTCAGGGGGCACTGAAGCTTTCTTT. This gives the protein CASSEVPNSGGTEAFF.

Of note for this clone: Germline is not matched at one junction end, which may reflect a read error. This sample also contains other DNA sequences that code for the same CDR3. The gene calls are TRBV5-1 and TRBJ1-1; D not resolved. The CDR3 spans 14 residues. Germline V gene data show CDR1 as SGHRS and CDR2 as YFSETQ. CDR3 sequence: CASSLDQTNTEAFF. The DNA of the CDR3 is TGTGCCAGCAGCCTAGATCAGACAAACACTGAAGCTTTCTTT.

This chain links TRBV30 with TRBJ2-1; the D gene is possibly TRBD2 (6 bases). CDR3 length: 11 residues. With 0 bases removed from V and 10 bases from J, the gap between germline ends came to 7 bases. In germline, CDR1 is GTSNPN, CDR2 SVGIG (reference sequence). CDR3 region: CAWSVREEQFF. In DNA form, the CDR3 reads TGTGCCTGGAGTGTACGGGAGGAGCAGTTCTTC.

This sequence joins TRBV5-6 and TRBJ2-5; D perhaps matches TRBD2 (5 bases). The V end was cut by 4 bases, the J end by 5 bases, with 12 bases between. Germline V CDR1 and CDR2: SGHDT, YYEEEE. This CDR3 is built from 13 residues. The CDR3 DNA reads TGTGCCAGCAGCGGTACGGACTGGGAGACCCAGTACTTC. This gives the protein CASSGTDWETQYF.

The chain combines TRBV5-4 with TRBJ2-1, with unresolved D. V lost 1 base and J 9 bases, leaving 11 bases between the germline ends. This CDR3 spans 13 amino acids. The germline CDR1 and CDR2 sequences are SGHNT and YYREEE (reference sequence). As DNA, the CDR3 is TGTGCCAGCAGCTTGCTGCCTAGTGGTGAGCAGTTCTTC. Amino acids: CASSLLPSGEQFF.

CDR3 sequence (DNA): TGTGCCAGCTACTCTAGCGGGGGGTCCTACGAGCAGTACTTC. It translates to CASYSSGGSYEQYF. The chain couples TRBV5-6 to TRBJ2-7; 11 nucleotides match TRBD2. Germline CDR1 and CDR2: SGHDT and YYEEEE. After removal of 7 bases from V and 1 base from J, the junction contained 4 bases not matched to a gene. The CDR3 runs 14 residues.

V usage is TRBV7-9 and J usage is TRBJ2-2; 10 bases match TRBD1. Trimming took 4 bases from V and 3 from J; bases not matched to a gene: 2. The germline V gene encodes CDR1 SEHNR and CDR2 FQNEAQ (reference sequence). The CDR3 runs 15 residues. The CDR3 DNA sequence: TGTGCCAGCAGCTCCGGGACAGGGGACACCGGGGAGCTGTTTTTT. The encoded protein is CASSSGTGDTGELFF.

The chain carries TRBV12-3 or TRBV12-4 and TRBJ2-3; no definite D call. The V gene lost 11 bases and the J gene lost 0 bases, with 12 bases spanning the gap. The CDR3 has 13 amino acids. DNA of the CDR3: TGTGCCCTCTCTAAGGACAGCACAGATACGCAGTATTTT. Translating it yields CALSKDSTDTQYF.

As DNA, the CDR3 is TGTGCCAGCAGCGGGACTAGACGGGCAGATACGCAGTATTTT. Its protein is CASSGTRRADTQYF. The rearrangement uses TRBV7-9 and TRBJ2-3; 8 bases are shared with TRBD2. This CDR3 spans 14 amino acids. The J segment lost 4 bases and the V segment lost 5 bases, leaving 5 bases of the junction unmatched. Germline values: CDR1 SEHNR, CDR2 FQNEAQ (reference sequence).

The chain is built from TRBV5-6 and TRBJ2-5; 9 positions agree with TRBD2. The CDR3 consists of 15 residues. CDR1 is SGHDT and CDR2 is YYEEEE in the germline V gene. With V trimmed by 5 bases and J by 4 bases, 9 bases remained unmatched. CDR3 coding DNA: TGTGCCAGCAGTCCCGTAGGCGGGGGGGCAGAGACCCAGTACTTC. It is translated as CASSPVGGGAETQYF.

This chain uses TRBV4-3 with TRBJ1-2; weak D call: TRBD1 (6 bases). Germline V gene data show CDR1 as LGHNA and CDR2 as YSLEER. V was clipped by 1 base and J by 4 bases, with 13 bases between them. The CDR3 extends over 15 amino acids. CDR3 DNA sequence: TGCGCCAGCAGCCAAGGAGTGGGGGGCGGCTATGGCTACACCTTC. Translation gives CASSQGVGGGYGYTF.

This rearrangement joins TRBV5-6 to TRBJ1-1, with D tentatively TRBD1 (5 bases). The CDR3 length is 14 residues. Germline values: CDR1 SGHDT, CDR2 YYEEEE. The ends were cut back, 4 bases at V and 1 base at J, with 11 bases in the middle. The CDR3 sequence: CASSPRGGNTEAFF. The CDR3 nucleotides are TGTGCCAGCAGCCCCCGTGGGGGGAACACTGAAGCTTTCTTT.

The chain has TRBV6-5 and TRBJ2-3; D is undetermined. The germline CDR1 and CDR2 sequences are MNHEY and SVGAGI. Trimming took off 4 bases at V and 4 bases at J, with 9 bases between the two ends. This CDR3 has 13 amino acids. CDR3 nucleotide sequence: TGTGCCAGCAGTTTAACGGGCCCAGATACGCAGTATTTT. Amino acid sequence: CASSLTGPDTQYF.

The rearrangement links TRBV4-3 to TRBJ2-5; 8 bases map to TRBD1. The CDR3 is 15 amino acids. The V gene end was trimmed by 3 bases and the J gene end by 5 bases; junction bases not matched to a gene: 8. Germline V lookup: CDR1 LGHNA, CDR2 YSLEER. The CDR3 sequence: CASSQGTGTGETQYF. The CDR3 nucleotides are TGCGCCAGCAGCCAGGGGACAGGAACCGGGGAGACCCAGTACTTC.

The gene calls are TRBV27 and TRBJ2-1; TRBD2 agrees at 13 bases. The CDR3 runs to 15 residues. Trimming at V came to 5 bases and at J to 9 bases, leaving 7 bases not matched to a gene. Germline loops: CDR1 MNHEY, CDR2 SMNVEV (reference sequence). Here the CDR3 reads CASSRRTSGRGEQFF. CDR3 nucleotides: TGTGCCAGCAGTAGAAGGACTAGCGGGAGAGGTGAGCAGTTCTTC.

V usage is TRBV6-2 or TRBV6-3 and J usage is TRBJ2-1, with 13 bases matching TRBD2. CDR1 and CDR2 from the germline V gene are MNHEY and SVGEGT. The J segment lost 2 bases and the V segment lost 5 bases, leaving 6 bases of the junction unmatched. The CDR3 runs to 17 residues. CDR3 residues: CASSGWGLAGTYNEQFF. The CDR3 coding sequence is TGTGCCAGCAGTGGATGGGGACTAGCGGGAACCTACAATGAGCAGTTCTTC.

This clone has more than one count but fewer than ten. CDR3 sequence: CASSHQTQQGYNEQFF. DNA for the CDR3: TGTGCCAGCAGTCACCAGACCCAGCAAGGGTACAATGAGCAGTTCTTC. The chain employs TRBV6-2 or TRBV6-3 and TRBJ2-1; the D is unclear. This CDR3 has 16 amino acids. Between the trimmed V and J ends, which lost 5 bases and 4 bases, there was a span of 18 bases. The germline V gene has CDR1 MNHEY and CDR2 SVGEGT.

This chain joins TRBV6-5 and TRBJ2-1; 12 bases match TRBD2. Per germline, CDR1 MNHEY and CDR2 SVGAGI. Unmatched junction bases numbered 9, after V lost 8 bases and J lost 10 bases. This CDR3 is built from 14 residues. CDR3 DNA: TGTGCCAGCCAACTAGCGGGAGGTCTGGGCGAGCAGTTCTTC. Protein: CASQLAGGLGEQFF.

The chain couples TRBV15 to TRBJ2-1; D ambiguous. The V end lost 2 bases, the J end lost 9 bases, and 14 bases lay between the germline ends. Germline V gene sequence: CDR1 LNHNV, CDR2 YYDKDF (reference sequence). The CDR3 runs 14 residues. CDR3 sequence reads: CATSRSGPVSEQFF. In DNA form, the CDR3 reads TGTGCCACCAGCAGAAGTGGGCCGGTTAGTGAGCAGTTCTTC.

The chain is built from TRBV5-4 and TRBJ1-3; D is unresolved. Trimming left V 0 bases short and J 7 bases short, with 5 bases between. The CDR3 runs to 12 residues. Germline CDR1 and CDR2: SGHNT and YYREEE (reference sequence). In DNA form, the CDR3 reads TGTGCCAGCAGCTTGGATTTCAACACCATATATTTT. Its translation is CASSLDFNTIYF.

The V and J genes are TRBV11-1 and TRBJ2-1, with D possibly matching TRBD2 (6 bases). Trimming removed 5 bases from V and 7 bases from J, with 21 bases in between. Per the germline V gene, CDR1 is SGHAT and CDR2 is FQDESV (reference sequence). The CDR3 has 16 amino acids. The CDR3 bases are TGTGCCAGCAGCGCATACCGGGACTTGAGCCGTAATGAGCAGTTCTTC. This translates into CASSAYRDLSRNEQFF.

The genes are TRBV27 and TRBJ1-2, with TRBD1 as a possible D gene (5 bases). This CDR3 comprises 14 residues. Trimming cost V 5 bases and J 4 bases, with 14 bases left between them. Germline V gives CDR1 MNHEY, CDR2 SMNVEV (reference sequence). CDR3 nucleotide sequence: TGTGCCAGCAGTCCCTCTACGGGGCGCTATGGCTACACCTTC. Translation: CASSPSTGRYGYTF.

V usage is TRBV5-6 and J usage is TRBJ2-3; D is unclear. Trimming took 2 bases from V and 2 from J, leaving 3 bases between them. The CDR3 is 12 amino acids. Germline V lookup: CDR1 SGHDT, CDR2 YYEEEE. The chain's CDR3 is CASSFTTDTQYF. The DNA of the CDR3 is TGTGCCAGCAGCTTCACCACAGATACGCAGTATTTT.

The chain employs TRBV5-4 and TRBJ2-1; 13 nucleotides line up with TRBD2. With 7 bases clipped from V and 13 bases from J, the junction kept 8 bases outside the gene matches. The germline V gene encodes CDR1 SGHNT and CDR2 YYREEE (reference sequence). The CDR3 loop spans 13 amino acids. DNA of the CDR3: TGTGCCAGCCCGGGACTAGCGGGATCCATTCAGTTCTTC. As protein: CASPGLAGSIQFF.

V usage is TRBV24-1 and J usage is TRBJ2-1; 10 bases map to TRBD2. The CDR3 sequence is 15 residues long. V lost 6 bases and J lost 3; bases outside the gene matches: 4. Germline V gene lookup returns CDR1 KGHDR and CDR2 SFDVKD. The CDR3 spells CATSTSGMGYNEQFF. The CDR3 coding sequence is TGTGCCACCAGTACTAGCGGGATGGGCTACAATGAGCAGTTCTTC.

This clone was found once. CDR3 sequence: CASSRRGTLDEQFF. CDR3 nucleotide sequence: TGTGCCAGCAGCCGACGGGGGACTCTCGATGAGCAGTTCTTC. The chain recombines TRBV11-2 with TRBJ2-1; possible D gene TRBD2, 6 bases. Per the germline V gene, CDR1 is SGHAT and CDR2 is FQNNGV. V was cut by 5 bases and J by 8 bases, with 16 bases left in between. The CDR3 extends over 14 amino acids.

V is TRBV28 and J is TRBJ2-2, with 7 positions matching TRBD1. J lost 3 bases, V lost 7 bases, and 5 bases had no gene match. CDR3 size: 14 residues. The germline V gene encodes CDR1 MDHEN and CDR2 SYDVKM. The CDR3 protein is CASTGTADTGELFF. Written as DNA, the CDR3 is TGTGCCAGCACCGGGACAGCGGACACCGGGGAGCTGTTTTTT.

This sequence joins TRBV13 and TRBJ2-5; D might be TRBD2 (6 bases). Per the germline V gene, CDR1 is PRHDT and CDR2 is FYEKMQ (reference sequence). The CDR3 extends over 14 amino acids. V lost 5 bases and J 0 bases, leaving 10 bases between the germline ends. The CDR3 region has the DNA TGTGCCAGCAGCCCCCGGGGGAACCAAGAGACCCAGTACTTC. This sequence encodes CASSPRGNQETQYF.

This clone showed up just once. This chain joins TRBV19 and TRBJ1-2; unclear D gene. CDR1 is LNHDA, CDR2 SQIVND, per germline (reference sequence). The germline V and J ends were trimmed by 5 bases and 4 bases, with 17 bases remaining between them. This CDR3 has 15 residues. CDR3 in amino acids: CASSARLSPTYGYTF. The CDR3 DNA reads TGTGCCAGTAGTGCGCGACTCTCCCCAACCTATGGCTACACCTTC.